This T cell receptor (beta chain) derives from a study of technical replicates of blood from a handful of donors. Sequencing was performed with immunoSEQ multiplex PCR; in TCRdb, only in-frame clones are kept and a portion is missing. This repertoire shows 50,000 or so clones, around 90% found once; its top ten account for 3.9%. In its sample, this clone was seen a few times. The TCR comes from a human donor in good health. Some clones in this sample may be carry-over from other donors' samples. The sequenced sample consisted of PBMCs.

The CDR3 nucleotides are TGTGCCTGGAGTGTACTGGCGGGGTCAAGCTCCTACGAGCAGTACTTC. Amino acid sequence: CAWSVLAGSSSYEQYF. V and J are TRBV30 and TRBJ2-7; D is possibly TRBD2 (6 bases). This CDR3 spans 16 amino acids. Trimming stripped 0 bases from V and 0 bases from J, with 15 bases between. The V gene's germline CDR1 is GTSNPN and CDR2 SVGIG (reference sequence).